The next 31 T cell receptor beta chains were all read from a single sample in a study of vaccination effects on CD4 cells after COVID-19. CD4+ T cells specific for antigen were expanded with viral peptide pools by the ViraFEST assay before sequencing. Cultured cells yielded isolated CD4+ T cells after 10 days. Recipients of the vaccine had no prior SARS-CoV-2 infection and negative nucleocapsid antibodies. The method was immunoSEQ multiplex PCR; TCRdb's version includes in-frame clones alone and lacks a portion of them. Altogether tens of thousands of clones are present, more than 70% being singletons, with the ten largest covering around 3%. Their antigens remain unidentified. The sample consisted of CD4+ T cells from PBMCs cultured with HCoV-NL63 spike peptides, taken before COVID-19 vaccination. These receptors were taken from a human donor who received a COVID-19 vaccine.

CDR3 bases: TGTGCCAGTAGGCCGGACAGAAACACTGAAGCTTTCTTT. Translated, it gives CASRPDRNTEAFF. The J gene is TRBJ1-1, the V gene TRBV19, with a tentative D call TRBD1 (6 bases). The CDR3 is 13 amino acids. CDR1 and CDR2 (germline): LNHDA, SQIVND (reference sequence). Trimming took off 6 bases at V and 2 bases at J, with 10 bases between the two ends.

The rearrangement uses TRBV21-1 and TRBJ2-5; the listed D gene, TRBD1, was not tested against the DNA. TRBV21-1 represents a pseudogene. The CDR3 consists of 15 residues. The CDR3 nucleotides read TGTGCCAGCAGCGTGTGGGACAGGAGGGCAGAGACCCAGTACTTC. Protein sequence: CASSVWDRRAETQYF.

The rearrangement joins TRBV5-1 to TRBJ1-4, with a tentative D call TRBD1 (5 bases). Germline lookup yields CDR1 SGHRS and CDR2 YFSETQ. The CDR3 is 14 amino acids. V lost 0 bases, J lost 4 bases, and 7 bases lay in between. Here the CDR3 reads CASSLGQNNEKLFF. The CDR3 nucleotides read TGCGCCAGCAGCTTGGGACAGAATAATGAAAAACTGTTTTTT.

This rearrangement joins TRBV28 to TRBJ1-4; 7 bases are shared with TRBD1. The CDR3 extends over 15 amino acids. CDR1 MDHEN and CDR2 SYDVKM come from the germline V gene. The V and J ends lost 6 bases and 2 bases, in that order; junction bases with no gene match: 6. The CDR3 nucleotides read TGTGCCAGCAGATACCCGGGACAGACTAATGAAAAACTGTTTTTT. Amino acid sequence: CASRYPGQTNEKLFF.

The V and J genes are TRBV19 and TRBJ1-1; TRBD1 is a possible D gene (5 bases). Trimming shortened V by 1 base and J by 10 bases, and 10 bases separated the two germline ends. Germline CDR1 reads LNHDA; CDR2 reads SQIVND (reference sequence). The CDR3 has 12 residues. The CDR3 protein is CASSIVGQGAFF. The DNA for the CDR3 is TGTGCCAGTAGTATAGTTGGGCAGGGAGCTTTCTTT.

The chain recombines TRBV5-1 with TRBJ1-6, with 7 bases identical to TRBD1. CDR3 size: 17 residues. V was clipped by 4 bases and J by 5 bases; unmatched bases: 12. Germline lookup yields CDR1 SGHRS and CDR2 YFSETQ. The DNA for the CDR3 is TGCGCCAGCAGCCCGGACAGGAGCTTAACGGATAATTCACCCCTCCACTTT. Protein product: CASSPDRSLTDNSPLHF.

This clone was recorded once. The chain carries TRBV4-2 and TRBJ1-3, with D unresolved. V lost 1 base and J 0 bases, leaving 7 bases between the germline ends. There are 15 residues in the CDR3. Looked up from germline, CDR1 is LGHNA and CDR2 is YNFKEQ. The CDR3 protein is CASSQARNSGNTIYF. The CDR3 bases are TGTGCCAGCAGCCAAGCAAGGAACTCTGGAAACACCATATATTTT.

V gene TRBV6-4 combines with J gene TRBJ2-3, with D uncertain. Germline CDR1 reads MRHNA; CDR2 reads SNTAGT. This CDR3 is built from 15 residues. With 0 bases removed from V and 4 bases from J, the gap between germline ends came to 11 bases. In DNA, the CDR3 is TGTGCCAGCAGTGACTCATATGGGTTAGCAGATACGCAGTATTTT. Its translation: CASSDSYGLADTQYF.

The chain has TRBV9 and TRBJ2-3; 16 bases agree with TRBD2. The CDR3 is made up of 17 amino acids. CDR1 SGDLS and CDR2 YYNGEE come from the germline V gene. V shed 0 bases, J shed 7 bases, and the junction held 5 bases outside the gene matches. The CDR3 coding sequence is TGTGCCAGCAGCGTAGTGGGGACTAGCGGGGGGGCAAATACGCAGTATTTT. Translated: CASSVVGTSGGANTQYF.

DNA of the CDR3: TGTGCCAGCAGTTCCGCGGGAGGCTATGGCTACACCTTC. It encodes CASSSAGGYGYTF. The V gene is TRBV27, the J gene TRBJ1-2; unclear D gene. The CDR3 has 13 amino acids. V lost 4 bases to trimming and J lost 4 bases, with 10 bases between them. CDR1 and CDR2 (germline): MNHEY, SMNVEV (reference sequence).

This clone was seen a handful of times. The rearrangement links TRBV6-6 to TRBJ2-3; D is possibly TRBD2 (5 bases). The ends were cut back, 8 bases at V and 0 bases at J, with 18 bases in the middle. The CDR3 contains 16 residues. Germline values: CDR1 MNHNY, CDR2 SVGAGI (reference sequence). The CDR3 bases are TGTGCCAGCTCTCGTCCTGCGGGTGGGAGCACAGATACGCAGTATTTT. Its translation is CASSRPAGGSTDTQYF.

V gene TRBV6-2 or TRBV6-3 combines with J gene TRBJ2-5; D may match TRBD1 or TRBD2 (5 bases each). The CDR3 runs 15 residues. With 5 bases removed from V and 5 bases from J, the gap between germline ends came to 18 bases. Germline V gene sequence: CDR1 MNHEY, CDR2 SVGEGT. The CDR3 protein is CASSRAGASGETQYF. Here the CDR3 DNA reads TGTGCCAGCAGTAGGGCCGGGGCGTCCGGCGAGACCCAGTACTTC.

The V call is TRBV10-3, the J call TRBJ1-2; 8 bases are shared with TRBD1. V was clipped by 6 bases and J by 4 bases; unmatched bases: 1. CDR1 and CDR2 (germline): ENHRY, SYGVKD. CDR3 length equals 12 residues. The CDR3 DNA sequence: TGTGCCATCAGAGACAGGGGCTATGGCTACACCTTC. Protein product: CAIRDRGYGYTF.

This clone came up once. The CDR3 nucleotides read TGTGCCACCAGTGACGCGCCAGGGGCTTGGTCTGGGGCCAACGTCCTGACTTTC. It specifies CATSDAPGAWSGANVLTF. The chain carries TRBV24-1 and TRBJ2-6; D may be TRBD1 (6 bases). The V end was cut by 4 bases, the J end by 1 base, with 16 bases between. The CDR3 totals 18 residues. Per the germline V gene, CDR1 is KGHDR and CDR2 is SFDVKD.

J is TRBJ2-5 and V is TRBV27, with 9 bases matching TRBD1. J gave up 4 bases and V 7 bases, and 13 bases lay outside the gene matches. There are 16 residues in the CDR3. Germline lookup yields CDR1 MNHEY and CDR2 SMNVEV (reference sequence). The CDR3 region is CASTATPYRGLETQYF. CDR3 DNA: TGTGCCAGCACCGCAACCCCCTACAGGGGGCTAGAGACCCAGTACTTC.

The chain is built from TRBV14 and TRBJ2-5; maybe TRBD2 (6 bases). V lost 1 base to trimming and J lost 5 bases, with 11 bases between them. CDR3 length: 14 residues. The germline V gene encodes CDR1 SGHDN and CDR2 FVKESK. CDR3 DNA sequence: TGTGCCAGCAGCCAAGCTCGCGGGGTGGAGACCCAGTACTTC. It codes for CASSQARGVETQYF.

The count of this clone is one. This sequence joins TRBV7-7 and TRBJ2-5; D is undetermined. This CDR3 is built from 12 residues. CDR1 is SSHAT and CDR2 is FNYEAQ in the germline V gene (reference sequence). The V end was cut by 6 bases, the J end by 4 bases, with 9 bases between. DNA of the CDR3: TGTGCCAGCAGTCCGCCGGGAGAGACCCAGTACTTC. Translation gives CASSPPGETQYF.

The chain has TRBV21-1 and TRBJ2-5; the table's D gene call, TRBD2, was not cross checked with the DNA. TRBV21-1 constitutes a pseudogene. The CDR3 covers 17 residues. The CDR3: CASSKGTSGGPLETQYF. In DNA, the CDR3 is TGTGCCAGCAGCAAAGGGACTAGCGGGGGACCTTTAGAGACCCAGTACTTC.

The rearrangement joins TRBV28 to TRBJ1-3; perhaps TRBD1 as D (5 bases). Germline lookup yields CDR1 MDHEN and CDR2 SYDVKM. The CDR3 has 13 amino acids. In DNA, the CDR3 is TGTGCAGCAGGGTTAAACTCTGGAAACACCATATATTTT. This encodes CAAGLNSGNTIYF.

This chain connects TRBV3-1 (or the pseudogene TRBV3-2) to TRBJ1-1, with TRBD1 identical over 7 bases. Germline V gene data show CDR1 as LGHDT and CDR2 as YNNKEL (reference sequence). With V trimmed by 4 bases and J by 8 bases, 1 base remained unmatched. The CDR3 loop spans 11 amino acids. CDR3 DNA sequence: TGTGCCAGCAGCCGGGACAGCGAAGCTTTCTTT. Translation gives CASSRDSEAFF.

The CDR3 region is CATSRDLMNTEAFF. In DNA, the CDR3 is TGTGCCACCAGCAGAGATCTAATGAACACTGAAGCTTTCTTT. The chain links TRBV15 to TRBJ1-1; D is ambiguous. Trimming took 0 bases from V and 0 from J, leaving 5 bases between them. Germline V gene data show CDR1 as LNHNV and CDR2 as YYDKDF (reference sequence). This CDR3 has 14 residues.

This sequence joins TRBV6-6 and TRBJ2-3, with D maybe TRBD1 (7 bases). The CDR3 has 15 amino acids. From germline, CDR1 is MNHNY and CDR2 SVGAGI (reference sequence). V lost 2 bases to trimming and J lost 3 bases, with 12 bases between them. This CDR3 is CASSYRPGGTDTQYF. The CDR3 nucleotides read TGTGCCAGCAGTTACCGCCCAGGGGGGACAGATACGCAGTATTTT.

The chain links TRBV18 to TRBJ2-5, with D unresolved. Germline values: CDR1 KGHSH, CDR2 LQKENI. This CDR3 is built from 14 residues. V was trimmed by 3 bases and J by 2 bases, leaving 10 bases between them. CDR3 sequence: CASSPGRIQETQYF. The CDR3 bases are TGTGCCAGCTCACCCGGACGGATACAAGAGACCCAGTACTTC.

J is TRBJ1-2 and V is TRBV3-1 (or the pseudogene TRBV3-2); no firm D call. The V and J ends lost 1 base and 9 bases respectively, with 6 bases between them. Germline V lookup: CDR1 LGHDT, CDR2 YNNKEL (reference sequence). The CDR3 runs to 11 residues. The chain's CDR3 is CASSQGGSYTF. CDR3 DNA: TGTGCCAGCAGCCAAGGGGGTAGCTACACCTTC.

V gene TRBV6-5 combines with J gene TRBJ1-1, with TRBD1 as a possible D gene (6 bases). Germline V lookup: CDR1 MNHEY, CDR2 SVGAGI. With 6 bases removed from V and 7 bases from J, the gap between germline ends came to 18 bases. The length of the CDR3 is 14 residues. CDR3 sequence (DNA): TGTGCCAGCAGGGATAACGACCAGGGGTTTGAAGCTTTCTTT. Protein sequence: CASRDNDQGFEAFF.

The V gene is TRBV4-2, the J gene TRBJ2-5; D gene ambiguous. The germline V gene encodes CDR1 LGHNA and CDR2 YNFKEQ. V lost 5 bases and J lost 5, with 18 bases in between. There are 15 residues in the CDR3. The CDR3 loop reads CASSKSSLGPETQYF. DNA for the CDR3: TGTGCCAGCAGCAAAAGCTCTCTCGGGCCCGAGACCCAGTACTTC.

This clone was found a few times. The rearrangement uses TRBV5-1 and TRBJ1-1; 9 bases match TRBD1. The CDR3 is 15 residues long. The germline gives CDR1 SGHRS, CDR2 YFSETQ. The J segment lost 5 bases and the V segment lost 4 bases, leaving 9 bases of the junction unmatched. CDR3 in amino acids: CASSPQGTGMTEAFF. The CDR3 bases are TGCGCCAGCAGCCCTCAAGGGACAGGGATGACTGAAGCTTTCTTT.

The V call is TRBV5-6, the J call TRBJ2-7, with TRBD1 matching 8 bases. The CDR3 runs 13 residues. J gave up 3 bases and V 4 bases, and 3 bases lay outside the gene matches. The germline gives CDR1 SGHDT, CDR2 YYEEEE. DNA for the CDR3: TGTGCCAGCAGCCGGACAGGGATCTACGAGCAGTACGTC. It yields the protein CASSRTGIYEQYV.

The chain links TRBV29-1 to TRBJ2-1; possible D gene TRBD1, 6 bases. V was pared by 6 bases and J by 9 bases, with 21 bases between. This CDR3 is built from 14 residues. Looked up from germline, CDR1 is SQVTM and CDR2 is ANQGSEA. The CDR3 coding sequence is TGCAGCGTCGGTAATTGGGGGCTTGACGGTGAGCAGTTCTTC. Its protein product is CSVGNWGLDGEQFF.

This clone was seen just once. The genes are TRBV30 and TRBJ2-2, with D unclear. The germline V gene has CDR1 GTSNPN and CDR2 SVGIG (reference sequence). The ends were cut back, 0 bases at V and 2 bases at J, with 10 bases in the middle. This CDR3 comprises 15 residues. The CDR3 sequence: CAWSVNGRNTGELFF. CDR3 coding DNA: TGTGCCTGGAGTGTAAACGGCAGAAACACCGGGGAGCTGTTTTTT.

This clone has only a few counts. The chain employs TRBV6-5 and TRBJ1-1; TRBD1 aligns across 8 bases. V lost 6 bases and J lost 1; bases outside the gene matches: 4. The CDR3 extends over 14 amino acids. Germline V gene data show CDR1 as MNHEY and CDR2 as SVGAGI. CDR3 loop: CASSPGTGNTEAFF. CDR3 sequence (DNA): TGTGCCAGCAGCCCCGGGACAGGGAACACTGAAGCTTTCTTT.